This T cell receptor (beta chain) comes out of a study of OX40 agonist ivuxolimab in advanced cancers. About this clone: Its antigen remains unknown.

The protocol was immunoSEQ multiplex PCR, while the TCRdb copy is restricted to in-frame clones and leaves out a portion. This table holds approximately 79,000 clones, about 88% found once. Germline values: CDR1 MNHEY, CDR2 SVGAGI. CDR3 length: 14 residues. Deletions cut 5 bases from V and 4 bases from J, with 12 bases between. Broader study findings: Partial responders at 0.1-3.0 mg/kg had among the lowest clonal expansion. Some nonresponders likewise displayed low normalized T-cell clonal expansion.

The source is an adult with an advanced solid tumor such as melanoma, head and neck, liver or kidney cancer. The gene calls are TRBV6-5 and TRBJ1-5; maybe TRBD1 (5 bases). The sequencing used CD4+ or CD8+ T cells sorted from blood, collected in a trial of the OX40 agonist ivuxolimab. The CDR3 is CASSRGRENQPQHF. CDR3 nucleotide sequence: TGTGCCAGCAGTCGAGGCAGGGAGAATCAGCCCCAGCATTTT.